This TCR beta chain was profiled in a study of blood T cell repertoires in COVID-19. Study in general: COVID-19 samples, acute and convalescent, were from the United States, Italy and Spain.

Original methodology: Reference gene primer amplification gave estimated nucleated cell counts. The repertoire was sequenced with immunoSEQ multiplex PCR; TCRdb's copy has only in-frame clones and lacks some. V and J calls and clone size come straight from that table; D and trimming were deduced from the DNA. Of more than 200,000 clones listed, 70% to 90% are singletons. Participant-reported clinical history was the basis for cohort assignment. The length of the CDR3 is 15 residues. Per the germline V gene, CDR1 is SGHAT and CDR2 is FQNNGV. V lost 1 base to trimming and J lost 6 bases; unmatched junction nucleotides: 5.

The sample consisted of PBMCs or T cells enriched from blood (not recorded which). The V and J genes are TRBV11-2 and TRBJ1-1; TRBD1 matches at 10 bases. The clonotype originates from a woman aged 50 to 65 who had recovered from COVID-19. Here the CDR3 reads CASSLAGTGVAEAFF. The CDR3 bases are TGTGCCAGCAGCTTAGCAGGGACAGGGGTTGCTGAAGCTTTCTTT.